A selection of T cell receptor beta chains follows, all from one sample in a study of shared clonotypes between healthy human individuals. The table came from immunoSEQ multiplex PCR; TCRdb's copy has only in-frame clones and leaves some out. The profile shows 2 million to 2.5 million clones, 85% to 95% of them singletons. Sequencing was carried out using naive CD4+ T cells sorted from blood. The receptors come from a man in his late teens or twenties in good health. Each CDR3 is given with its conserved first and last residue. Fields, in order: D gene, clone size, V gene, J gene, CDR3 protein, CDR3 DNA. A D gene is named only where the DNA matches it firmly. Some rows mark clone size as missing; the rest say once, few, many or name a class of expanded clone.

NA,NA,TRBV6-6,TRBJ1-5,CASHNQPQHF,TGTGCCAGCCATAATCAGCCCCAGCATTTT
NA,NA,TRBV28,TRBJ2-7,CASSSPSGQSSYEQYF,TGTGCCAGTAGTTCCCCCTCCGGACAGAGCTCCTACGAGCAGTACTTC
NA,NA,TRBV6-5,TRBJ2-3,CASGFSRIDTQYF,TGTGCCAGCGGTTTTTCACGGATAGATACGCAGTACTTT
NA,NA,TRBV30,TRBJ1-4,CAWRRQVWEKLFF,TGTGCCTGGAGACGACAGGTCTGGGAAAAACTGTTTTTT
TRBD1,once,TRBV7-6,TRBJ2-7,CASSQGTGPTYEQYF,TGTGCCAGCAGCCAAGGGACAGGGCCCACCTACGAGCAGTACTTC
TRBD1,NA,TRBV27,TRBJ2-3,CASSLGSQGARNTQYF,TGTGCCAGCAGTTTAGGTAGTCAGGGGGCGCGAAATACGCAGTATTTT
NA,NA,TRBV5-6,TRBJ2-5,CASSLASLPGTQYF,TGTGCCAGCAGCTTAGCTAGCCTCCCGGGGACCCAGTACTTC
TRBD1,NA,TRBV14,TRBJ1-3,CASSATGKDSGNTIYF,TGTGCCAGCAGCGCGACAGGGAAGGACTCTGGAAACACCATATATTTT
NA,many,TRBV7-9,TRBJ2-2,CASSLGQDTGELFF,TGTGCCAGCAGCTTAGGACAGGATACCGGGGAGCTGTTTTTT
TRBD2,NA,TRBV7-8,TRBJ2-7,CASSAQLAGNYEQYF,TGTGCCAGCAGCGCCCAACTAGCGGGTAACTACGAGCAGTACTTC
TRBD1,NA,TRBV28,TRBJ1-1,CASSSWDRLNTEAFF,TGTGCCAGCAGTTCATGGGACAGGCTGAACACTGAAGCTTTCTTT
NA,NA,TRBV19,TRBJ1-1,CASSRTGGTEAFF,TGTGCCAGTTCGCGCACCGGGGGCACTGAAGCTTTCTTT
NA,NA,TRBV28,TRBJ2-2,CASSYPGPLTGELFF,TGTGCCAGCAGTTACCCGGGACCACTCACCGGGGAGCTGTTTTTT
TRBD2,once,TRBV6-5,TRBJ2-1,CASSYSGLAAAEQFF,TGTGCCAGCAGTTACTCGGGACTAGCGGCCGCTGAGCAGTTCTTC
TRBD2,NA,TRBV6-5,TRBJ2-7,CASSRGREIDEQYF,TGTGCCAGCAGTCGGGGGAGGGAAATAGACGAGCAGTACTTC
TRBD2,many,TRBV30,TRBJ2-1,CAWSRGTSSYNEQFF,TGTGCCTGGAGCCGGGGGACTAGCTCCTACAATGAGCAGTTCTTC
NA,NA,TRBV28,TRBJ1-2,CASSVTTGRTDGYTF,TGTGCCAGCAGTGTAACGACAGGACGGACCGATGGCTACACCTTC
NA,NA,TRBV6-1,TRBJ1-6,CASSEEVGGTSPLHF,TGTGCCAGCAGTGAAGAGGTAGGCGGGACTTCACCCCTCCACTTT
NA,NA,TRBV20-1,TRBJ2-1,CVPDSYNEQFF,TGTGTTCCCGACTCCTACAATGAGCAGTTCTTC
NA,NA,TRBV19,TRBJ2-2,CASSIQARPTGELFF,TGTGCCAGTAGTATACAGGCCAGGCCCACCGGGGAGCTGTTTTTT
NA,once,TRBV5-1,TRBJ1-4,CASSTSTNEKLFF,TGCGCCAGCAGCACGAGCACTAATGAAAAACTGTTTTTT
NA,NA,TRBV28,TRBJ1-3,CASSLWGNTIYF,TGTGCCAGCAGTTTGTGGGGAAACACCATATATTTT